Detailed here is one TCR beta chain. The antigen remains undetermined. TCRdb keeps only in-frame clones here, not all; method: immunoSEQ multiplex PCR. The table records 100,000 to 150,000 clones, about 96% of them present only once. Separation from the 666-subject first cohort characterized the roughly 130-subject validation cohort, to which the donors belonged. The sample is drawn from a study of cytomegalovirus exposure and HLA in healthy donors. On the study more broadly: Later, an analysis reported that the 110 or so validation repertoires had used the same platform as the 666 first-cohort repertoires.

The CDR3 spans 16 residues. Germline CDR1 is SGHTA and CDR2 is FQGTGA. With 5 bases clipped from V and 1 base from J, the junction kept 8 bases outside the gene matches. Points from the study as a whole: Under in vitro conditions, three CMV-associated chains were confirmed as specific for CMV antigens. Reported results showed that the classifier diagnosed cytomegalovirus status with high specificity and sensitivity.

The receptor's source is a young man in good health and CMV-seronegative. Sequencing was performed on PBMCs. This rearrangement joins TRBV7-3 to TRBJ2-3, with 8 bases lining up with TRBD2. For the CDR3, the DNA is TGTGCCAGCAGCCCCCGTGGAGCGGGAGGCACAGATACGCAGTATTTT. It encodes CASSPRGAGGTDTQYF.